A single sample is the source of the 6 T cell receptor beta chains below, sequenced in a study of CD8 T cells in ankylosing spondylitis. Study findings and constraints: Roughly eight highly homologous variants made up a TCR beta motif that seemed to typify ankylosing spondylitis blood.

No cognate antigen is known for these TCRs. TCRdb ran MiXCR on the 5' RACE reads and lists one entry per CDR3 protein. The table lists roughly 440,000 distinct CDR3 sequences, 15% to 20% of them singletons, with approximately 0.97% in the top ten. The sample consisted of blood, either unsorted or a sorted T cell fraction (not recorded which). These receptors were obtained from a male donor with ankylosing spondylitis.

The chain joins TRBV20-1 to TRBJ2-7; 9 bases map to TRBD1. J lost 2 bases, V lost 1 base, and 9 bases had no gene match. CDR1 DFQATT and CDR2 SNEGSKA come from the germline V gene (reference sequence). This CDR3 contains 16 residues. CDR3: CSARAPGQGLTYEQYF. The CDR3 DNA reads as TGCAGTGCTAGAGCGCCGGGACAGGGCCTTACCTACGAGCAGTACTTC.

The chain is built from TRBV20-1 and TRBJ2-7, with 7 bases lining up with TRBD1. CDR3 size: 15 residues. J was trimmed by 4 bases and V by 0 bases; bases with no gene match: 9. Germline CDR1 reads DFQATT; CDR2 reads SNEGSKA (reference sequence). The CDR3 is CSARDGAGGRYEQYF. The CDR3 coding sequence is TGCAGTGCTAGAGATGGGGCAGGGGGTCGGTACGAGCAGTACTTC.

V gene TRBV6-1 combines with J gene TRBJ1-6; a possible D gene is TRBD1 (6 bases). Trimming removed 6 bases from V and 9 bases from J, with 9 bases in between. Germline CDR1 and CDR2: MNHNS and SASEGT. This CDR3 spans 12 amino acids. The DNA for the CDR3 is TGTGCCAGCAGACAGGGTGGTTCACCCCTCCACTTT. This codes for CASRQGGSPLHF.

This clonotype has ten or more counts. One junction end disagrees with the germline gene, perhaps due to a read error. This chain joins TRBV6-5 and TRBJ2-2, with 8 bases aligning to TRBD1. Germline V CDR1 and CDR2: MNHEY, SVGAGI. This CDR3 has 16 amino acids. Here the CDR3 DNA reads TGTGCCAGCAGTTACGGACGGACAGGGAACCCCGGGGAGCTGTTTTTT. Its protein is CASSYGRTGNPGELFF.

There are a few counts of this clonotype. As DNA, the CDR3 is TGTGCCAGCAGCTCACGGGGGGCTCCATCCACAGATACGCAGTATTTT. This codes for CASSSRGAPSTDTQYF. The chain uses TRBV7-9 and TRBJ2-3, with TRBD2 as a possible D gene (7 bases). Germline values: CDR1 SEHNR, CDR2 FQNEAQ (reference sequence). The V end was cut by 4 bases, the J end by 2 bases, with 16 bases between. The length of the CDR3 is 16 residues. Together with reference TRBV7-9 and TRBJ2-3, the CDR3 gives the full variable domain: DTGVSQNPRHKITKRGQNVTFRCDPISEHNRLYWYRQTLGQGPEFLTYFQNEAQLEKSRLLSDRFSAERPKGSFSTLEIQRTEQGDSAMYLCASSSRGAPSTDTQYFGPGTRLTVL.

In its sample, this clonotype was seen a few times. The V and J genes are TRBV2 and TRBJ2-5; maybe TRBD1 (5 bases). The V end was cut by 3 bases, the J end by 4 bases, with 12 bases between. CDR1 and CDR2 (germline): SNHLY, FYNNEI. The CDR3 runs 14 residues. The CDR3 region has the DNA TGTGCCAGCAGTGACGGGCAGGGAACAGAGACCCAGTACTTC. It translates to CASSDGQGTETQYF.